This TCR beta chain was captured by sequencing in a study of regulatory T cells in long-lasting Graves disease. The ends were cut back, 6 bases at V and 2 bases at J, with 22 bases in the middle. This CDR3 has 17 residues. Germline V lookup: CDR1 MNHNS, CDR2 SASEGT. This clonotype was counted between two and nine times. The conserved closing phenylalanine or tryptophan is absent in this CDR3, likely reflecting a read error. As to time point: newly diagnosed GD, antithyroid drugs for less than 3 months. Generation of the TCR library employed RNA extracted from PBMCs. Sequencing libraries for TCR beta were prepared with iRepertoire HTBI primers and Arm-PCR of CDR3 regions. TCRdb itself ran the multiplex PCR reads through MiXCR, one entry per CDR3 protein. The repertoire includes about 470,000 distinct CDR3 sequences, 15% to 20% of them detected once, and less than 15% sits in the top ten. This sample also appeared in a second study, on T cells in Graves' hyperthyroidism and ophthalmopathy.

This receptor was taken from a middle-aged man with Graves disease. The chain is built from TRBV6-1 and TRBJ2-5; D tentatively reads TRBD1 or TRBD2 (5 bases each). The sample here was peripheral blood mononuclear cells (PBMCs), taken at new diagnosis, from a patient treated with antithyroid drugs. The CDR3 DNA reads as TGTGCCAGCAGGATCAGCCCCGGGACGGATATACAAGAGACCCAGTACCTC. This encodes CASRISPGTDIQETQYL.